This T cell receptor beta chain was identified during a study of cytomegalovirus exposure and HLA in healthy donors. Whole-study findings and limits: In a later analysis, DRB1 alleles had the most associated TCRs; HLA-C alleles the fewest.

With respect to this clone: Its antigen is not identified.

This PCR relied on a set of 60 Vbeta primers and 13 Jbeta primers. Only in-frame clones appear in the TCRdb table, and some are missing; sequencing was by immunoSEQ multiplex PCR. The sample shows about 120,000 clones, 65% to 90% of them seen only once. CDR1 is SEHNR and CDR2 is FQNEAQ in the germline V gene (reference sequence). Trimming shortened V by 4 bases and J by 3 bases, and 9 bases separated the two germline ends. The CDR3 spans 13 residues. The chain recombines TRBV7-9 with TRBJ1-1; D ambiguous. The TCR originated in a woman aged 25-40 years in good health and CMV-seronegative. The sequencing sample was made of PBMCs. CDR3 residues: CASSSVGDTEAFF. The CDR3 DNA sequence: TGTGCCAGCAGCTCCGTCGGGGACACTGAAGCTTTCTTT.